Listed below are T cell receptor beta chains from one sample, sequenced in a study of vaccination and CD4 T cells after COVID-19. Which antigens these TCRs recognize remains unknown. MiXCR, applied by TCRdb to the PCR reads, yields one record per CDR3 protein. The profile shows around 14,000 distinct CDR3 sequences, approximately 57% of them singletons. The sample taken for sequencing was CD4+ T cells from blood, cultured in vitro. The receptors were gathered from a human donor who had recovered from COVID-19. CDR3s include the opening cysteine and the closing phenylalanine or tryptophan. The order of the fields is V gene, J gene, clone size, D gene, CDR3 protein, CDR3 DNA. D genes are given only for firm matches. Clone size is shown for a subset of rows, as once, few, many or a class of expanded clone.

V: TRBV28; J: TRBJ1-1; size: .; D: .; CDR3: CASSLNEGRSTEAFF; DNA: TGTGCCAGCAGTTTAAATGAGGGGCGCAGTACTGAAGCTTTCTTT
V: TRBV12-3/TRBV12-4; J: TRBJ2-7; size: few; D: .; CDR3: CASTLGGGGSSYEQYF; DNA: TGTGCCAGCACCTTAGGAGGTGGGGGCTCCTCCTACGAGCAGTACTTC
V: TRBV20-1; J: TRBJ2-1; size: .; D: TRBD1; CDR3: CSAREGTGEFRNEQFF; DNA: TGCAGTGCTAGAGAGGGGACAGGGGAGTTTCGCAATGAGCAGTTCTTC
V: TRBV7-2; J: TRBJ2-3; size: .; D: .; CDR3: CASSLTDTQYF; DNA: TGTGCCAGCAGTCTCACAGATACGCAGTATTTT
V: TRBV7-8; J: TRBJ1-3; size: .; D: .; CDR3: CASAGGGNTIYF; DNA: TGTGCCAGCGCTGGGGGTGGAAACACCATATATTTT
V: TRBV21-1; J: TRBJ1-2; size: .; D: .; CDR3: CASSKAHGQGPGRGYTF; DNA: TGTGCCAGCAGCAAAGCGCATGGGCAGGGCCCAGGTAGGGGCTACACCTTC
V: TRBV28; J: TRBJ2-7; size: .; D: TRBD1; CDR3: CASSSTGGSYEQYF; DNA: TGTGCCAGCAGTTCCACAGGGGGCTCCTACGAGCAGTACTTC
V: TRBV30; J: TRBJ1-1; size: .; D: TRBD1; CDR3: CAWSLGQDKAFF; DNA: TGTGCCTGGAGTCTCGGACAGGATAAAGCTTTCTTT
V: TRBV20-1; J: TRBJ1-1; size: .; D: .; CDR3: CSARDRGGNTEAFF; DNA: TGCAGTGCTAGAGACAGGGGAGGGAACACTGAAGCTTTCTTT
V: TRBV6-2/TRBV6-3; J: TRBJ1-6; size: few; D: .; CDR3: CASSYSGYNSPLHF; DNA: TGTGCCAGCAGTTACTCTGGATATAATTCACCCCTCCACTTT
V: TRBV6-5; J: TRBJ1-2; size: .; D: TRBD1; CDR3: CASSYSIRQGASGGYTF; DNA: TGTGCCAGCAGTTACTCGATTCGCCAGGGGGCCTCTGGTGGCTACACCTTC
V: TRBV4-3; J: TRBJ2-7; size: once; D: TRBD2; CDR3: CASSQDVASGRAGALAYEQYF; DNA: TGCGCCAGCAGCCAAGATGTGGCTAGCGGGAGGGCTGGGGCTTTGGCCTACGAGCAGTACTTC
V: TRBV20-1; J: TRBJ2-1; size: .; D: TRBD2; CDR3: CSAPRGLAEMNEQFF; DNA: TGCAGTGCCCCAAGGGGACTAGCGGAGATGAATGAGCAGTTCTTC
V: TRBV20-1; J: TRBJ2-1; size: .; D: TRBD2; CDR3: CSARGGARPGLGASEQFF; DNA: TGCAGTGCTAGGGGGGGGGCTCGTCCGGGACTAGGGGCCTCTGAGCAGTTCTTC
V: TRBV20-1; J: TRBJ2-7; size: once; D: TRBD1; CDR3: CSAKSWDSPYEQYF; DNA: TGCAGTGCTAAAAGTTGGGACAGCCCCTACGAGCAGTACTTC
V: TRBV20-1; J: TRBJ2-1; size: few; D: .; CDR3: CSPLGGDEQFF; DNA: TGCAGCCCTCTAGGGGGAGACGAGCAGTTCTTC
V: TRBV7-9; J: TRBJ2-2; size: few; D: TRBD1; CDR3: CASSSRDRGHTGELFF; DNA: TGTGCCAGCAGCTCCCGGGACAGGGGACACACCGGGGAGCTGTTTTTT
V: TRBV6-1; J: TRBJ2-7; size: .; D: .; CDR3: CASLQRDYEQYF; DNA: TGTGCCAGCCTTCAAAGGGACTACGAGCAGTACTTC
V: TRBV10-3; J: TRBJ2-7; size: .; D: .; CDR3: CASAWERTYEQYF; DNA: TGTGCCAGCGCCTGGGAAAGAACCTACGAGCAGTACTTC
V: TRBV20-1; J: TRBJ1-4; size: .; D: TRBD1; CDR3: CSARTGGNEKLFF; DNA: TGCAGTGCGAGGACAGGGGGAAATGAAAAACTGTTTTTT
V: TRBV28; J: TRBJ1-2; size: .; D: .; CDR3: CASSLGPGYGYTF; DNA: TGTGCCAGCAGTTTAGGGCCAGGGTATGGCTACACCTTC
V: TRBV12-3/TRBV12-4; J: TRBJ1-2; size: .; D: .; CDR3: CASSLSYRANYGYTF; DNA: TGTGCCAGCAGTTTAAGTTACAGGGCTAACTATGGCTACACCTTC
V: TRBV19; J: TRBJ2-1; size: .; D: .; CDR3: CASRRDNEQFF; DNA: TGTGCCAGTAGGAGGGACAATGAGCAGTTCTTC